Below are 31 T cell receptor beta chains sequenced from a single sample in a study of PD-L1 blockade in urothelial cancer. The time point was: peripheral blood 6 weeks after treatment start. This table comes from immunoSEQ multiplex PCR, and its TCRdb copy is limited to in-frame clones, with some not included. The table lists some 39,000 clones, around 83% of them singletons, with 2% to 3% in the top ten. The specimen comprised PBMCs, sampled around atezolizumab (anti-PD-L1) treatment. The receptor set was obtained from a man between 70 and 80 years old with urothelial cancer.

This chain connects TRBV23-1 to TRBJ2-3; TRBD1 aligns across 12 bases. TRBV23-1 is an ORF; its function is uncertain. The trim removed 2 bases at V and 2 bases at J, leaving 5 bases unmatched. CDR3 length: 17 residues. The CDR3 sequence is CASSQPGTGGDTDTQYF. The CDR3 DNA sequence: TGCGCCAGCAGTCAACCCGGGACAGGGGGCGACACAGATACGCAGTATTTT.

The J gene is TRBJ2-3, the V gene TRBV5-1; no firm D call. The CDR3 is 15 residues long. Trimming left V 5 bases short and J 4 bases short, with 17 bases between. The germline V gene encodes CDR1 SGHRS and CDR2 YFSETQ. The CDR3 nucleotides read TGCGCCAGCAGTCGTGCCAATCTAGTGGCAGATACGCAGTATTTT. Translation gives CASSRANLVADTQYF.

The V call is TRBV19, the J call TRBJ1-1; weak D call: TRBD1 (6 bases). V lost 2 bases and J 3 bases, leaving 13 bases between the germline ends. Per germline, CDR1 LNHDA and CDR2 SQIVND (reference sequence). The CDR3 is 15 residues long. This CDR3 is CASSISGGSDTEAFF. The CDR3 region has the DNA TGTGCCAGTAGTATATCGGGGGGCTCGGACACTGAAGCTTTCTTT.

The rearrangement joins TRBV4-2 to TRBJ2-2; 11 bases map to TRBD2. After removal of 4 bases from V and 6 bases from J, the junction contained 10 bases not matched to a gene. This CDR3 region has 17 residues. Per germline, CDR1 LGHNA and CDR2 YNFKEQ. The CDR3 coding sequence is TGTGCCAGCAGCCGTCTGACTAGCGGGAACTTTGCCGGGGAGCTGTTTTTT. Protein product: CASSRLTSGNFAGELFF.

This clone has only a few counts. At one boundary the junction diverges from the germline segment, which might be a read error. V is TRBV4-1 and J is TRBJ1-5; TRBD1 matches at 10 bases. CDR3 size: 16 residues. From germline, CDR1 is MGHRA and CDR2 YSYEKL. The CDR3 reads CASSQGFGQGDQPQHF. The CDR3 DNA sequence: TGCGCCAGCAGTCAAGGGTTCGGACAGGGGGATCAGCCCCAGCATTTT.

This chain connects TRBV15 to TRBJ2-7; D is uncertain. The CDR3 has 13 amino acids. Trimming stripped 1 base from V and 0 bases from J, with 4 bases between. Germline assignment: CDR1 LNHNV and CDR2 YYDKDF (reference sequence). The CDR3 DNA is TGTGCCACCAGCAGAGGGAGCTCCTACGAGCAGTACTTC. Translating gives CATSRGSSYEQYF.

The chain has TRBV18 and TRBJ1-1; no firm D call. Germline V CDR1 and CDR2: KGHSH, LQKENI. The CDR3 has 13 amino acids. V shed 4 bases and J shed 1 base, with 7 bases lying between them. The CDR3 sequence is CASSREENTEAFF. DNA of the CDR3: TGTGCCAGCTCACGGGAGGAGAACACTGAAGCTTTCTTT.

This clone was seen once. V gene TRBV2 combines with J gene TRBJ1-2; 9 bases are a match to TRBD1. With V trimmed by 6 bases and J by 7 bases, 3 bases remained unmatched. The CDR3 covers 12 residues. The V gene's germline CDR1 is SNHLY and CDR2 FYNNEI. The CDR3 loop reads CASREDRGGYTF. Written as DNA, the CDR3 is TGTGCCAGCAGGGAGGACAGGGGTGGCTACACCTTC.

This chain connects TRBV10-3 to TRBJ2-7; no reliable D call. The CDR3 is 12 amino acids. CDR1 and CDR2 (germline): ENHRY, SYGVKD. The V end lost 0 bases, the J end lost 5 bases, and 5 bases lay between the germline ends. CDR3 residues: CAISESQDEQYF. The CDR3, as DNA: TGTGCCATCAGTGAGTCGCAGGACGAGCAGTACTTC.

CDR3 in DNA: TGCGCCAGCAGCCAAATATGGAACCCCCGTAGGGGCGAAAAACTGTTTTTT. Translation gives CASSQIWNPRRGEKLFF. The chain couples TRBV4-1 to TRBJ1-4, with TRBD1 as a possible D gene (5 bases). CDR1 MGHRA and CDR2 YSYEKL come from the germline V gene. V lost 2 bases and J 8 bases, leaving 21 bases between the germline ends. The CDR3 covers 17 residues.

V usage is TRBV5-5 and J usage is TRBJ2-1; the D gene is possibly TRBD2 (5 bases). The germline CDR1 and CDR2 sequences are SGHKS and YYEKEE (reference sequence). Trimming took 1 base from V and 3 from J, leaving 11 bases between them. This CDR3 is built from 15 residues. CDR3 coding DNA: TGTGCCAGCAGCTTGTCTAGCCCTTACTACAATGAGCAGTTCTTC. Residues: CASSLSSPYYNEQFF.

The J gene is TRBJ1-4, the V gene TRBV28, with 10 nucleotides matching TRBD1. CDR3 length: 15 residues. Looked up from germline, CDR1 is MDHEN and CDR2 is SYDVKM. V dropped 6 bases and J dropped 6; count of bases not matched to a gene: 7. CDR3 sequence reads: CASSQGGTGDEKLFF. Written as DNA, the CDR3 is TGTGCCAGCAGCCAAGGGGGGACAGGGGATGAAAAACTGTTTTTT. The entire variable domain, with the rest obtained from reference TRBV28 and TRBJ1-4, is as follows: DVKVTQSSRYLVKRTGEKVFLECVQDMDHENMFWYRQDPGLGLRLIYFSYDVKMKEKGDIPEGYSVSREKKERFSLILESASTNQTSMYLCASSQGGTGDEKLFFGSGTQLSVL.

The chain employs TRBV5-1 and TRBJ2-5; 9 nucleotides line up with TRBD1. V lost 4 bases, J lost 5 bases, and 3 bases stayed unmatched. This CDR3 comprises 13 residues. Germline V CDR1 and CDR2: SGHRS, YFSETQ. The CDR3 loop is CASSPGTGETQYF. The CDR3 nucleotides are TGCGCCAGCAGCCCCGGGACAGGGGAGACCCAGTACTTC.

The V gene is TRBV4-1, the J gene TRBJ1-1, with TRBD1 identical over 7 bases. Germline values: CDR1 MGHRA, CDR2 YSYEKL. The CDR3 loop spans 16 amino acids. V was pared by 1 base and J by 6 bases, with 11 bases of the junction left unmatched. CDR3 coding DNA: TGCGCCAGCAGCCAAGCCGAACGACAGGGATGGGCTGAAGCTTTCTTT. Its translation: CASSQAERQGWAEAFF.

This clone was recorded once. The J gene is TRBJ2-1, the V gene TRBV5-1, with 7 nucleotides matching TRBD1. The germline gives CDR1 SGHRS, CDR2 YFSETQ. V shed 4 bases and J 4 bases; nucleotides not matched to a gene: 8. This CDR3 contains 15 residues. This chain's CDR3 is CASSNPGTEYNEQFF. In DNA, the CDR3 is TGCGCCAGCAGCAACCCCGGGACAGAATACAATGAGCAGTTCTTC.

The rearrangement links TRBV5-1 to TRBJ2-1, with D tentatively TRBD2 (5 bases). CDR3 length: 13 residues. The V gene lost 0 bases and the J gene lost 6 bases, with 7 bases spanning the gap. CDR1 SGHRS and CDR2 YFSETQ come from the germline V gene. The CDR3 sequence: CASSLGTLNEQFF. The CDR3 nucleotides read TGCGCCAGCAGCTTGGGGACTCTCAATGAGCAGTTCTTC. The full variable domain, its missing parts supplied by reference TRBV5-1 and TRBJ2-1, is KAGVTQTPRYLIKTRGQQVTLSCSPISGHRSVSWYQQTPGQGLQFLFEYFSETQRNKGNFPGRFSGRQFSNSRSEMNVSTLELGDSALYLCASSLGTLNEQFFGPGTRLTVL.

The chain joins TRBV28 to TRBJ2-7; D not resolved. V lost 6 bases and J lost 4, with 13 bases in between. CDR1 and CDR2 from the germline V gene are MDHEN and SYDVKM. There are 13 residues in the CDR3. CDR3 sequence: CASSPPPVYEQYF. CDR3 in DNA: TGTGCCAGCAGCCCCCCCCCGGTTTACGAGCAGTACTTC.

This clone showed up just once. The CDR3 DNA reads as TGTGCCAGCAGTCTGGGACAGCCCTACGAGCAGTACTTC. Encoded protein: CASSLGQPYEQYF. This chain links TRBV27 with TRBJ2-7; 7 positions agree with TRBD1. V lost 5 bases, J lost 2 bases, and 3 bases stayed unmatched. The CDR3 is 13 amino acids. CDR1 is MNHEY, CDR2 SMNVEV, per germline (reference sequence).

The genes are TRBV9 and TRBJ2-1; 7 bases fit TRBD2. The CDR3 sequence is 16 residues long. With V trimmed by 4 bases and J by 7 bases, 14 bases remained unmatched. CDR1 is SGDLS, CDR2 YYNGEE, per germline. CDR3 sequence reads: CASSPVGGRTTNEQFF. The CDR3 DNA reads as TGTGCCAGCAGCCCCGTGGGGGGGAGGACTACAAATGAGCAGTTCTTC.

The gene calls are TRBV6-1 and TRBJ1-2, with D possibly TRBD1 on 5 matching bases. Germline CDR1 is MNHNS and CDR2 is SASEGT. The CDR3 runs to 15 residues. Trimming stripped 5 bases from V and 1 base from J, with 14 bases between. In DNA, the CDR3 is TGTGCCAGCAGTACACATCAGGGTATTAACTATGGCTACACCTTC. It specifies CASSTHQGINYGYTF.

V and J are TRBV2 and TRBJ1-5; no clear D. The germline V gene encodes CDR1 SNHLY and CDR2 FYNNEI. V was clipped by 2 bases and J by 3 bases, with 11 bases between them. The length of the CDR3 is 15 residues. The chain's CDR3 is CASSETRGANQPQHF. CDR3 nucleotide sequence: TGTGCCAGCAGTGAAACCCGCGGAGCCAATCAGCCCCAGCATTTT.

This clone appeared a few times. The chain links TRBV27 to TRBJ2-1, with TRBD2 matching over 7 bases. The CDR3 has 15 amino acids. Unmatched junction bases numbered 7, after V lost 8 bases and J lost 0 bases. Germline CDR1 and CDR2: MNHEY and SMNVEV (reference sequence). The CDR3 is CASRLGGSSYNEQFF. The CDR3 DNA follows: TGTGCCAGCCGATTGGGAGGGAGCTCCTACAATGAGCAGTTCTTC.

The rearrangement joins TRBV28 to TRBJ1-4; D gene unclear. Germline V gives CDR1 MDHEN, CDR2 SYDVKM. Trimming cost V 2 bases and J 8 bases, with 3 bases left between them. The CDR3 has 11 residues. The CDR3: CASSLQEKLFF. The CDR3 bases are TGTGCCAGCAGTTTACAAGAAAAACTGTTTTTT.

The chain carries TRBV5-1 and TRBJ2-1, with 9 bases lining up with TRBD1. The germline V gene encodes CDR1 SGHRS and CDR2 YFSETQ. V was pared by 2 bases and J by 6 bases, with 6 bases of the junction left unmatched. The CDR3 spans 15 residues. This chain's CDR3 is CASSLGDRDLNEQFF. In DNA, the CDR3 is TGCGCCAGCAGCTTAGGGGACAGGGACCTCAATGAGCAGTTCTTC.

The chain joins TRBV10-2 to TRBJ2-5; TRBD1 is a possible D gene (5 bases). Germline V gives CDR1 WSHSY, CDR2 SAAADI. The V end was cut by 6 bases, the J end by 1 base, with 15 bases between. CDR3 size: 15 residues. The CDR3 region has the DNA TGCGCCAGCAGGAGAACCCAGGGTAGCCAAGAGACCCAGTACTTC. As protein: CASRRTQGSQETQYF.

This clone came up a few times. The chain carries TRBV27 and TRBJ1-2, with 10 bases that match TRBD1. CDR3 size: 15 residues. Germline CDR1 and CDR2: MNHEY and SMNVEV (reference sequence). After removal of 3 bases from V and 4 bases from J, the junction contained 5 bases not matched to a gene. The CDR3 region is CASSFRRTGGYGYTF. CDR3 sequence (DNA): TGTGCCAGCAGTTTCCGTAGGACAGGGGGCTATGGCTACACCTTC.

The V and J genes are TRBV6-1 and TRBJ2-1; the match to TRBD2 covers 14 bases. Germline loops: CDR1 MNHNS, CDR2 SASEGT. The CDR3 has 14 amino acids. Trimming removed 6 bases from V and 10 bases from J; junction bases left unmatched: 5. CDR3 protein: CASRTGTSGGEQFF. The CDR3, as DNA: TGTGCCAGCAGAACCGGGACTAGCGGGGGAGAGCAGTTCTTC.

A few counts support this clone. One junction end disagrees with the germline gene, perhaps due to a read error. V is TRBV7-7 and J is TRBJ1-1; D unclear. Germline V CDR1 and CDR2: SSHAT, FNYEAQ (reference sequence). This CDR3 is built from 13 residues. Here the CDR3 reads CASSLDTNTEAFF. The CDR3 DNA sequence: TGTGCTAGCAGCCTTGACACGAACACTGAAGCTTTCTTT.

The rearrangement uses TRBV28 and TRBJ1-2; perhaps TRBD1 as D (5 bases). Germline lookup yields CDR1 MDHEN and CDR2 SYDVKM. The CDR3 totals 12 residues. Trimming removed 4 bases from V and 8 bases from J, with 11 bases in between. The CDR3 DNA sequence: TGTGCCAGCAGTTCCTCCGGGGGGGGCTACACCTTC. Its protein is CASSSSGGGYTF.

The chain combines TRBV2 with TRBJ2-1; possibly TRBD2 for D (6 bases). Per germline, CDR1 SNHLY and CDR2 FYNNEI. V lost 8 bases to trimming and J lost 10 bases, with 21 bases between them. The length of the CDR3 is 14 residues. The CDR3, as DNA: TGTGCCAGCCATACCCCGGGACTCACCCCAGAGCAGTTCTTC. Translating gives CASHTPGLTPEQFF.

The CDR3 region is CASSQPDRGQGEQFF. CDR3 coding DNA: TGCGCCAGCAGTCAACCGGACAGGGGGCAAGGTGAGCAGTTCTTC. The chain combines TRBV23-1 with TRBJ2-1, with 11 bases that match TRBD1. TRBV23-1 is an ORF; its function is uncertain. The CDR3 totals 15 residues. V was clipped by 2 bases and J by 9 bases; unmatched bases: 6.